This T cell receptor (beta chain) originates from a study of cytomegalovirus exposure and HLA in healthy donors. Across the whole study: An early data release held some 85 million unique TCRs from HLA-typed donors. Study-wide points: An analysis that was carried out later associated fewer than 20,000 TCR beta sequences with HLA alleles at 0.05 false discovery rate. Other equally common chains were less clonally expanded than HLA-associated TCR beta chains, a later analysis showed.

Vbeta (60) and Jbeta (13) primers were used in the PCR. Repertoires were generated with immunoSEQ multiplex PCR, while TCRdb's copy carries only in-frame clones and drops some. The top ten hold 8% of the sample, which has approximately 44,000 clones, about 90% seen once. Comments on this clone: Antigen: not known.

Germline lookup yields CDR1 SGHDT and CDR2 YYEEEE. With 4 bases removed from V and 3 bases from J, the gap between germline ends came to 14 bases. The CDR3 contains 15 residues. The receptor's source is a woman aged 40 to 50 in good health and CMV-seropositive. This chain uses TRBV5-6 with TRBJ2-1; tentative D call: TRBD2 (6 bases). The sequenced material came from PBMCs. CDR3 sequence (DNA): TGTGCCAGCAGCCTAACCGGGACTTTCTACAATGAGCAGTTCTTC. It encodes CASSLTGTFYNEQFF.